The 2 T cell receptor beta chains listed next were all sequenced from one sample in a study of blood T cell repertoires in COVID-19. Using immunoSEQ multiplex PCR, the repertoire was profiled, and TCRdb retains in-frame clones only, with some absent. This sample carries 85,000 to 120,000 clones, 85% to 90% of them seen once, and the ten largest clones take 2.5% to 3.5%. The sequencing input was peripheral blood. The source of these receptors is a man aged 45-60 years with active or convalescent COVID-19.

The V gene is TRBV30, the J gene TRBJ1-5; D might be TRBD1 (6 bases). Germline CDR1 GTSNPN, CDR2 SVGIG (reference sequence). V was clipped by 2 bases and J by 0 bases, with 14 bases between them. The CDR3 has 16 amino acids. CDR3 DNA sequence: TGTGCCTGGAGTACAGGGAACCCATCTAGCAATCAGCCCCAGCATTTT. It specifies CAWSTGNPSSNQPQHF.

V gene TRBV7-2 combines with J gene TRBJ2-3; 7 bases match TRBD2. The CDR3 extends over 16 amino acids. The germline V gene encodes CDR1 SGHTA and CDR2 FQGNSA. The V gene end was trimmed by 5 bases and the J gene end by 3 bases; junction bases not matched to a gene: 11. CDR3 protein: CASSPALAAETDTQYF. As DNA, the CDR3 is TGTGCCAGCAGCCCAGCCCTAGCGGCCGAGACAGATACGCAGTATTTT.